This T cell receptor (beta chain) emerged from a study of STAT5B mutations in CD4+ large granular lymphocyte leukemia. About the research overall: The CDR3 'QG' motif was associated with a particular HLA allele among healthy donors.

As for this clone: Its matching antigen is unknown.

Germline CDR1 SGHNT, CDR2 YYREEE (reference sequence). The length of the CDR3 is 13 residues. V shed 3 bases and J shed 7 bases, with 13 bases lying between them. Study outcomes and limitations: Top patient clones used TRBV06 genes more often: 8/27 versus 2/35 in controls.

The method was immunoSEQ multiplex PCR; TCRdb's version includes in-frame clones alone and lacks a portion of them. The sample lists some 38,000 clones, approximately 85% seen once, with roughly 1.3% in the top ten. This sequence originates from a human donor in good health. This chain links TRBV5-4 with TRBJ1-2; D gene ambiguous. The sample was CD4+ T cells from blood buffy coats. As DNA, the CDR3 is TGTGCCAGCAGCTCAGATCATTGGGGTGGCTACACCTTC. It translates to CASSSDHWGGYTF.